This T cell receptor (beta chain) was recovered during a study of blood T cells in healthy people across ages (dated by TCRdb to between 2015 and 2016). In the study overall: In model experiments, roughly one uniquely barcoded TCR beta cDNA molecule per two T cells was captured by template switching. For two donors (one aged 18 to 30 and one aged 80 or older), the study analyzed two additional independent replicas of 1 million unique cDNA reads from the same blood draw. Age-related changes in TCR beta repertoire diversity were measured in the study by deep sequencing normalized with unique cDNA molecular identifiers. The donors were split into four age groups: young (average about 16 years), middle-aged (around 37), aged (62) and long-lived (approximately 89). To avoid experimental bias, donors of different ages were randomly spread across the sequencing lanes. What the research found in general, with its limitations: Because donor CMV infection status was unknown, age-related changes in expanded clonotypes were potentially confounded. Total diversity estimates from one million sequenced T cells were considered lower bounds and underestimates. Since profiling was done on bulk unsorted PBMCs, naive and antigen-experienced compartments could not be conclusively compared. Observed TCR beta diversity per million T cells fell roughly linearly with age, and a significant reduction was already apparent by age around 40. Compared with the aged group, the long-lived group had more naive CD4+ T cells, fewer expanded clones and increased TCR diversity, a pattern suggesting age selection. A strong correlation was found between observed TCR beta diversity and the percentage of naive T cells measured by flow cytometry.

Trimming at the junction amounts to 2 bases on V and 0 bases on J, and the germline ends lie 14 bases apart. CDR1 SGHRS and CDR2 YFSETQ are derived from the germline V gene. The CDR3 numbers 17 residues from cysteine through phenylalanine. This entry keeps only the CDR3 DNA: 51 bases, framed from base 1. Preparation of the library involved 5' RACE. The run used an Illumina HiSeq 2500. The second PCR ran for about 6 to 12 cycles and used a J-beta primer mix along with a sample-barcoded 5' primer. A unique molecular identifier was introduced onto each TCR beta cDNA molecule by a template-switch 5' adaptor carrying 12 random nucleotides. Each sample yielded at least 2.5 million CDR3-containing paired-end reads. All of the RNA was converted into first-strand cDNA using the Mint cDNA synthesis kit, with a TRBC-specific oligonucleotide serving as the primer. All cDNA was treated with uracil-DNA glycosylase and then went through a first 18-cycle PCR with the universal primers M1SS and BC2_uni_R. Processing in the source paper ran as follows. Each sample was normalized by randomly selecting 1 million high-quality reads, each carrying a distinct molecular identifier. Reads sharing molecular identifiers were discarded rather than binned into consensus sequences. CDR3 identification, clonotype clustering and error correction used MiTCR with a Q25 quality threshold and the strictest error-elimination algorithm. A nonparametric unseen species model with Euler transformation was used to estimate a lower bound on total TCR beta diversity. Using fastp at Q25 and MiXCR, TCRdb reprocessed the public reads and kept productive beta chains. Here each entry gathers all rows of one CDR3 protein and keeps the most common genes and DNA. TCRdb's processing, not the authors', yielded these V and J calls. For this sample the table gives 870,000 or so distinct CDR3 sequences, of which 25% to 35% were detected only once. Roughly 17% of the sample comes from the top ten.

The donors were roughly 39 Caucasian individuals from Russia, aged roughly 6 to 100 years, who were systemically healthy. Each donor gave 9 to 10 milliliters of peripheral blood, collected into EDTA-treated Vacutainer tubes. Ficoll-Paque density-gradient centrifugation was used to isolate PBMCs, with at least 6.5 million per sample. Trizol reagent was used to extract total RNA from the PBMCs, yielding at least 5 micrograms per sample. The percentages of naive CD45RAhigh/CD27high T cells were determined by flow cytometry on a PBMC aliquot from every donor. This clonotype was seen many times. It has no known antigen specificity. No much larger clone exists at a distance of one base, and base qualities are not known.

In this chain, TRBV5-1 is recombined with TRBJ2-2, with a weak D call of TRBD1 (6 bases match). The clonotype originates from a woman of 80 years or more in good health. The sequenced material came from blood. The DNA is as follows: TGCGCCAGCAGCTTTGGGCCGGGACACCCGAACACCGGGGAGCTGTTTTTT. This codes for CASSFGPGHPNTGELFF.